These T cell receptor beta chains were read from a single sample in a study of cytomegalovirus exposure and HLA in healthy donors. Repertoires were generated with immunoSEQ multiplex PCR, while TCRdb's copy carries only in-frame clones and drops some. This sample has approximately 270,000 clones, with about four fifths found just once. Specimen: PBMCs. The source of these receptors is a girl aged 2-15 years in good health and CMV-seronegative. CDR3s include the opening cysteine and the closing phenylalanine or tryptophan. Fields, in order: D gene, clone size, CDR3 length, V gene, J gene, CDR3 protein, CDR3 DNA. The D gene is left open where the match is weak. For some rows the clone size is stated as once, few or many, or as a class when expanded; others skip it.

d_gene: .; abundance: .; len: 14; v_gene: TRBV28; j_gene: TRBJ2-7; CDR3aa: CASRRGTPAYEQYF; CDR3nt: TGTGCCAGCAGGAGGGGGACACCCGCCTACGAGCAGTACTTC
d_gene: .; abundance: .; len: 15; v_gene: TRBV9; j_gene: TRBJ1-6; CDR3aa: CASSAGQLRSSPLHF; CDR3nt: TGTGCCAGCAGCGCCGGACAACTACGGTCGTCACCCCTCCACTTT
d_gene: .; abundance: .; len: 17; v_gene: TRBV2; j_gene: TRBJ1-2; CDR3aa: CASSESVFTGAFYGYTF; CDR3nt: TGTGCCAGCAGTGAATCTGTTTTTACAGGAGCCTTCTATGGCTACACCTTC
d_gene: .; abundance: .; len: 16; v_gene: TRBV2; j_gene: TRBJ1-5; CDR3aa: CASSDEVLLWDQPQHF; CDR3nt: TGTGCCAGCAGTGACGAGGTCCTTTTATGGGATCAGCCCCAGCATTTT
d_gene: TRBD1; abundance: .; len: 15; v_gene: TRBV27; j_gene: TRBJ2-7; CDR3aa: CASSLYPSDRGKQYF; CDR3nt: TGTGCCAGCAGTTTATACCCCTCGGACAGGGGAAAGCAGTACTTC
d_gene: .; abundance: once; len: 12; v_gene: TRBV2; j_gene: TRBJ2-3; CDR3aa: CASSEVDITQYF; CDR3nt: TGTGCCAGCAGTGAAGTCGACATCACGCAGTATTTT
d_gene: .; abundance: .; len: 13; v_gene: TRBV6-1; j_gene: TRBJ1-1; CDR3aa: CASSTLRGTEAFF; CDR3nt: TGTGCCAGCAGTACACTCAGGGGAACTGAAGCTTTCTTT
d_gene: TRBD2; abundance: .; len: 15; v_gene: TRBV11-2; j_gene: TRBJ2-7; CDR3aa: CASSRSSGSPHEQYF; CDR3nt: TGTGCCAGCAGCCGCTCTAGCGGGAGTCCCCACGAGCAGTACTTC
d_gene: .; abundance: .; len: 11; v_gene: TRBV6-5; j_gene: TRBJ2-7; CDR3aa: CASSYHHEQYF; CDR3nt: TGTGCCAGCAGTTACCATCACGAGCAGTACTTC
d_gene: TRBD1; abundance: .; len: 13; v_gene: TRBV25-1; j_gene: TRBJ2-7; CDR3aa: CATRQGSGGEQYF; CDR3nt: TGTGCCACCCGACAGGGGTCAGGAGGTGAGCAGTACTTC
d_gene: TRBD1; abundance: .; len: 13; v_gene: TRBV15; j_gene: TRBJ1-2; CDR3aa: CATGDSNTYGYTF; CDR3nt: TGTGCCACCGGGGACAGCAACACCTATGGCTACACCTTC
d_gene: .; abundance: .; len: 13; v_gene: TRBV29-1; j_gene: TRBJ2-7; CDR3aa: CSVETLDVAEQYF; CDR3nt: TGCAGCGTTGAGACGCTAGACGTTGCCGAGCAGTACTTC
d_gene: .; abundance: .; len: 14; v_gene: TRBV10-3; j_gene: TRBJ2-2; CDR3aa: CAISEGQYTGELFF; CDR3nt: TGTGCCATCAGTGAGGGACAATACACCGGGGAGCTGTTTTTT
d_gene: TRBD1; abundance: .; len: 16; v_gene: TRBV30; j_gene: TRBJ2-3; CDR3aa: CAWSVTGQTGGDTQYF; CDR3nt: TGTGCCTGGAGTGTAACGGGACAGACAGGGGGAGATACGCAGTATTTT
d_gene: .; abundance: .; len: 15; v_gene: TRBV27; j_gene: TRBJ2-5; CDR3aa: CASSLYTGWQETQYF; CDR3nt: TGTGCCAGCAGTTTATATACAGGGTGGCAAGAGACCCAGTACTTC